The 5 T cell receptor beta chains below were found in one sample sequenced in a study of blood T cell repertoires in COVID-19. Assay: immunoSEQ multiplex PCR; the TCRdb copy retains only in-frame clones and omits some. The data contain 85,000 to 130,000 clones, roughly 90% of them singletons. The sequenced sample was peripheral blood. The receptors derive from a woman aged 55-75 years with acute or convalescent COVID-19.

The table lists this clone with a few counts. J is TRBJ2-2 and V is TRBV11-3; 9 bases are shared with TRBD2. V gave up 2 bases and J gave up 6 bases; unmatched junction bases: 1. Germline values: CDR1 SGHNT, CDR2 YENEEA. The CDR3 spans 14 residues. The CDR3 nucleotides read TGTGCCAGCAGCTTACTAGCGGGATCCGGGGAGCTGTTTTTT. Translating gives CASSLLAGSGELFF.

The J gene is TRBJ2-1, the V gene TRBV3-1 (or the pseudogene TRBV3-2), with D possibly being TRBD2 (5 bases). The CDR3 consists of 16 residues. Germline V gene sequence: CDR1 LGHDT, CDR2 YNNKEL (reference sequence). Trimming left V 0 bases short and J 7 bases short, with 16 bases between. CDR3 protein: CASSQDRWEKRNEQFF. The CDR3 DNA follows: TGTGCCAGCAGCCAAGATCGGTGGGAGAAGAGGAATGAGCAGTTCTTC.

V and J are TRBV3-1 (or the pseudogene TRBV3-2) and TRBJ2-1, with TRBD2 identical over 7 bases. The germline gives CDR1 LGHDT, CDR2 YNNKEL (reference sequence). Unmatched junction bases numbered 8, after V lost 3 bases and J lost 6 bases. The CDR3 is 15 residues long. CDR3 loop: CASSQGGSGANEQFF. The CDR3 DNA follows: TGTGCCAGCAGCCAGGGAGGGAGCGGCGCCAATGAGCAGTTCTTC.

This rearrangement joins TRBV6-5 to TRBJ2-4; 8 bases map to TRBD1. V lost 8 bases, J lost 0 bases, and 3 bases stayed unmatched. The CDR3 runs 14 residues. Per the germline V gene, CDR1 is MNHEY and CDR2 is SVGAGI. The CDR3 is CASGTGLAKNIQYF. DNA of the CDR3: TGTGCCAGCGGGACAGGACTAGCCAAAAACATTCAGTACTTC.

The chain has TRBV30 and TRBJ1-6; maybe TRBD1 (6 bases). Per germline, CDR1 GTSNPN and CDR2 SVGIG (reference sequence). V lost 2 bases and J lost 9, with 11 bases in between. This CDR3 spans 13 amino acids. The CDR3, as DNA: TGTGCCTGGAGTAAGGGGGTTAGTTCACCCCTCCACTTT. The encoded protein is CAWSKGVSSPLHF.